These 18 T cell receptor beta chains were all obtained from the same sample, sequenced in a study of shared clonotypes between healthy human individuals. The repertoire was sequenced with immunoSEQ multiplex PCR; TCRdb's copy has only in-frame clones and lacks some. This sample has hundreds of thousands of clones, with 96% found just once. Terminally differentiated effector memory CD45RA+ cells were excluded from the naive CD8 cells, which were CD45RO-negative and positively selected for CCR7. The sequenced material came from naive CD8+ T cells sorted from blood. These receptor sequences come from a woman aged 30 to 39 in good health.

The genes are TRBV7-9 and TRBJ2-1; D might be TRBD2 (6 bases). In germline, CDR1 is SEHNR, CDR2 FQNEAQ (reference sequence). The CDR3 has 14 residues. Between the trimmed V and J ends, which lost 7 bases and 0 bases, there was a span of 10 bases. The CDR3 loop is CASKTGSSYNEQFF. In nucleotides, the CDR3 is TGTGCCAGCAAAACCGGGAGCTCCTACAATGAGCAGTTCTTC.

The chain is built from TRBV5-1 and TRBJ1-1; 7 bases map to TRBD1. Trimming took 4 bases from V and 11 from J; bases not matched to a gene: 8. The CDR3 extends over 12 amino acids. Germline V lookup: CDR1 SGHRS, CDR2 YFSETQ. Here the CDR3 reads CASSETGFGAFF. The CDR3 nucleotides read TGCGCCAGCAGCGAGACAGGGTTTGGGGCTTTCTTT.

The chain recombines TRBV7-3 with TRBJ2-1; D possibly uses TRBD1 or TRBD2 (5 bases each). The CDR3 extends over 16 amino acids. V was trimmed by 6 bases and J by 4 bases, leaving 19 bases between them. CDR1 is SGHTA and CDR2 is FQGTGA in the germline V gene. CDR3 DNA sequence: TGTGCCAGCAGTTTAGGTGGGGGTCCGCGGTACAATGAGCAGTTCTTC. Protein: CASSLGGGPRYNEQFF.

This sequence joins TRBV4-1 and TRBJ1-4; D perhaps matches TRBD1 (5 bases). Looked up from germline, CDR1 is MGHRA and CDR2 is YSYEKL. Deletions cut 3 bases from V and 2 bases from J, with 13 bases between. The CDR3 sequence is 16 residues long. In DNA form, the CDR3 reads TGCGCCAGCAGCCATCGACAGTCCCTTACTAATGAAAAACTGTTTTTT. Encoded protein: CASSHRQSLTNEKLFF.

This sequence joins TRBV4-1 and TRBJ2-7, with D hard to call. This CDR3 spans 16 amino acids. In germline, CDR1 is MGHRA, CDR2 YSYEKL. The V end lost 0 bases, the J end lost 0 bases, and 12 bases lay between the germline ends. The CDR3 region is CASSQDLSIPSYEQYF. CDR3 coding DNA: TGCGCCAGCAGCCAAGACCTTAGCATACCCTCCTACGAGCAGTACTTC.

The rearrangement uses TRBV5-1 and TRBJ2-1; D is perhaps TRBD2 (6 bases). CDR1 is SGHRS, CDR2 YFSETQ, per germline. The CDR3 length is 16 residues. Trimming removed 4 bases from V and 0 bases from J, with 14 bases in between. The CDR3 DNA follows: TGCGCCAGCAGCGCATTTAGCGGAAGCTCCTACAATGAGCAGTTCTTC. Residues: CASSAFSGSSYNEQFF.

The V gene is TRBV28, the J gene TRBJ1-4, with D uncertain. Looked up from germline, CDR1 is MDHEN and CDR2 is SYDVKM. Trimming took off 3 bases at V and 6 bases at J, with 17 bases between the two ends. The CDR3 loop spans 16 amino acids. Here the CDR3 reads CASSFPLGNVYEKLFF. In DNA, the CDR3 is TGTGCCAGCAGTTTCCCGTTGGGTAACGTATATGAAAAACTGTTTTTT.

The rearrangement uses TRBV11-2 and TRBJ1-2; possible D gene TRBD1, 6 bases. Per the germline V gene, CDR1 is SGHAT and CDR2 is FQNNGV. The CDR3 is 15 amino acids. V lost 1 base to trimming and J lost 2 bases, with 11 bases between them. The CDR3 DNA is TGTGCCAGCAGCTTAGTCGGGGGCGCGAACTATGGCTACACCTTC. Translated: CASSLVGGANYGYTF.

The chain has TRBV6-5 and TRBJ2-1; 10 nucleotides agree with TRBD2. Looked up from germline, CDR1 is MNHEY and CDR2 is SVGAGI. V trimming: 3 bases; J trimming: 3 bases; junction bases outside the gene matches: 2. This CDR3 region has 15 residues. CDR3 coding DNA: TGTGCCAGCAGTTATTCTAGCGGGAGCTACAATGAGCAGTTCTTC. Its protein product is CASSYSSGSYNEQFF.

Points on this clone: Within the sample, other DNA sequences also encode this same CDR3. V is TRBV6-5 and J is TRBJ2-2, with D unresolved. Deletions cut 2 bases from V and 2 bases from J, with 6 bases between. Germline V gives CDR1 MNHEY, CDR2 SVGAGI. The CDR3 is made up of 14 amino acids. The DNA of the CDR3 is TGTGCCAGCAGTTACGGCGTAAACACCGGGGAGCTGTTTTTT. It translates to CASSYGVNTGELFF.

This chain connects TRBV27 to TRBJ2-7; 15 positions agree with TRBD2. Unmatched junction bases numbered 5, after V lost 4 bases and J lost 4 bases. Germline V lookup: CDR1 MNHEY, CDR2 SMNVEV (reference sequence). This CDR3 is 16 amino acids long. The CDR3, as DNA: TGTGCCAGCAGTTGGACTAGCGGGAGGGCCGTATACGAGCAGTACTTC. Translating gives CASSWTSGRAVYEQYF.

The chain combines TRBV11-2 with TRBJ2-3, with D hard to call. The germline V gene has CDR1 SGHAT and CDR2 FQNNGV. Trimming took off 1 base at V and 9 bases at J, with 23 bases between the two ends. The CDR3 length is 17 residues. The CDR3 nucleotides read TGTGCCAGCAGCTTAGGTAGTGGCGGTCCACCGAAGGAGACGCAGTATTTT. The encoded protein is CASSLGSGGPPKETQYF.

This clone came up once. The rearrangement joins TRBV19 to TRBJ2-7, with D perhaps TRBD2 (5 bases). The V end lost 1 base, the J end lost 2 bases, and 6 bases lay between the germline ends. The CDR3 contains 13 residues. Germline V gene data show CDR1 as LNHDA and CDR2 as SQIVND (reference sequence). Here the CDR3 reads CASSIAGTYEQYF. In DNA, the CDR3 is TGTGCCAGTAGTATAGCGGGGACCTACGAGCAGTACTTC. The entire variable domain, with the rest obtained from reference TRBV19 and TRBJ2-7, is as follows: DGGITQSPKYLFRKEGQNVTLSCEQNLNHDAMYWYRQDPGQGLRLIYYSQIVNDFQKGDIAEGYSVSREKKESFPLTVTSAQKNPTAFYLCASSIAGTYEQYFGPGTRLTVT.

This rearrangement joins TRBV13 to TRBJ2-5, with D maybe TRBD2 (6 bases). This CDR3 has 13 residues. V dropped 3 bases and J dropped 2 bases, with 7 bases sitting between them. In germline, CDR1 is PRHDT, CDR2 FYEKMQ (reference sequence). As DNA, the CDR3 is TGTGCCAGCAGCTTGGGACTGCAAGAGACCCAGTACTTC. It yields the protein CASSLGLQETQYF.

The chain links TRBV10-1 to TRBJ2-7; D is possibly TRBD1 (6 bases). The germline V gene has CDR1 WNHNN and CDR2 SYGVQD (reference sequence). The CDR3 runs to 14 residues. The V end lost 10 bases, the J end lost 4 bases, and 20 bases lay between the germline ends. The CDR3 region has the DNA TGCGCCAACCCCTCCGGGACAAGCCCTTACGAGCAGTACTTC. Amino acid sequence: CANPSGTSPYEQYF.

The J gene is TRBJ2-1, the V gene TRBV27, with a possible D match to TRBD2 (5 bases). Trimming pared 0 bases from V and 9 bases from J, leaving 12 bases between. Per the germline V gene, CDR1 is MNHEY and CDR2 is SMNVEV (reference sequence). This CDR3 has 14 residues. CDR3 DNA: TGTGCCAGCAGTTTATCTCTAGCTGGTGCTGAGCAGTTCTTC. It is translated as CASSLSLAGAEQFF.

J is TRBJ2-7 and V is TRBV4-1, with D perhaps TRBD2 (6 bases). CDR3 size: 16 residues. Germline V gene lookup returns CDR1 MGHRA and CDR2 YSYEKL. The ends were cut back, 4 bases at V and 0 bases at J, with 16 bases in the middle. The CDR3 spells CASSPEPGLSSYEQYF. CDR3 coding DNA: TGCGCCAGCAGCCCAGAACCGGGACTCAGCTCCTACGAGCAGTACTTC.

A single count supports this clone. This rearrangement joins TRBV7-3 to TRBJ2-1, with D hard to call. The CDR3 has 15 amino acids. V gave up 5 bases and J gave up 0 bases, with 11 bases separating them. Germline loops: CDR1 SGHTA, CDR2 FQGTGA. The CDR3 coding sequence is TGTGCCAGCAGCCTACACGAGAGCTCCTACAATGAGCAGTTCTTC. This translates into CASSLHESSYNEQFF.